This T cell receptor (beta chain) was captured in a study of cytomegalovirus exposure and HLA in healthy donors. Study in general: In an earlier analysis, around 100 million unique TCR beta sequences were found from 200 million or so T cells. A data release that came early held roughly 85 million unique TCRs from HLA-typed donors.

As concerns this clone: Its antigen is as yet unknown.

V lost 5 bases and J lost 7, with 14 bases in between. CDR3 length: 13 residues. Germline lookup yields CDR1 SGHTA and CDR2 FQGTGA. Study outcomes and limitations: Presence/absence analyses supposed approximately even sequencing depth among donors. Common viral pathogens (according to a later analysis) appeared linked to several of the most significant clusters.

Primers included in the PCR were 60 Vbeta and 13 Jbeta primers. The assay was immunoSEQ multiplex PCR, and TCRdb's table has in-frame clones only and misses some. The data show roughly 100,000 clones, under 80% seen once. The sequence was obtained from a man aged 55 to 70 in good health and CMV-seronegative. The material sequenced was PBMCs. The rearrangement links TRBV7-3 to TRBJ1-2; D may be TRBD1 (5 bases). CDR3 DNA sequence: TGTGCCAGCAGCCCTGAAGGGGATTCTGGCTACACCTTC. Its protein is CASSPEGDSGYTF. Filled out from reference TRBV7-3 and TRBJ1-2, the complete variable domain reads GAGVSQTPSNKVTEKGKYVELRCDPISGHTALYWYRQSLGQGPEFLIYFQGTGAADDSGLPNDRFFAVRPEGSVSTLKIQRTERGDSAVYLCASSPEGDSGYTFGSGTRLTVV.